One and the same sample provided the 3 T cell receptor beta chains below, sequenced in a study of T cell responses to AZD1222 COVID-19 vaccine (dated by TCRdb to the early 2020s). Explained via the paper, the time point label denotes: baseline before first vaccination. The library was obtained by the immunoSEQ multiplex PCR assay. The table comes from immuneACCESS by way of TCRdb, which keeps in-frame sequences with V and J called. Part of the clones is missing from these tables; in studies checked, under half for an unresolved V gene and the rest for unknown reasons. The sample yields some 120,000 clones; roughly 87% were counted once. Jointly, the top ten make up about 10% of the sample. Sample: peripheral blood, taken on day 0 of AZD1222 vaccination. These receptors were taken from an adult in good health.

This rearrangement joins TRBV30 to TRBJ2-2; tentative D call: TRBD2 (6 bases). Trimming took 4 bases from V and 6 from J, leaving 18 bases between them. Germline lookup yields CDR1 GTSNPN and CDR2 SVGIG (reference sequence). The CDR3 covers 15 residues. CDR3 DNA: TGTGCCTGGAATCGCGGACTACTCTCCGCCGGGGAGCTGTTTTTT. Protein product: CAWNRGLLSAGELFF.

V is TRBV28 and J is TRBJ2-7; the D is unclear. CDR1 MDHEN and CDR2 SYDVKM come from the germline V gene. Trimming took off 5 bases at V and 7 bases at J, with 12 bases between the two ends. The CDR3 consists of 12 residues. The CDR3 is CASSTTLREQYF. Here the CDR3 DNA reads TGTGCCAGCAGTACCACCTTGAGGGAGCAGTACTTC.

The rearrangement joins TRBV18 to TRBJ1-1; D possibly corresponds to TRBD1 (5 bases). The CDR3 has 15 amino acids. Germline CDR1 and CDR2: KGHSH and LQKENI. V was shortened by 3 bases and J by 2 bases, with 13 bases between the two germline ends. CDR3 nucleotide sequence: TGTGCCAGCTCACCTCAAGGGGCGACCAACACTGAAGCTTTCTTT. Residues: CASSPQGATNTEAFF.